These 7 T cell receptor beta chains originate from one sample sequenced in a study of blood T cell repertoires in COVID-19. Clones were read by immunoSEQ multiplex PCR, and TCRdb kept only the in-frame ones, dropping some. The table has about 380,000 clones, more than 70% seen once. The sequenced sample consisted of PBMCs or T cells enriched from blood (not recorded which). Receptors originate from a woman aged 18-35 years who had recovered from COVID-19.

V is TRBV27 and J is TRBJ2-1; tentatively, D is TRBD1 (6 bases). The V gene lost 0 bases and the J gene lost 2 bases, with 17 bases spanning the gap. CDR1 MNHEY and CDR2 SMNVEV come from the germline V gene (reference sequence). This CDR3 has 18 residues. The CDR3 region has the DNA TGTGCCAGCAGTTTATCGGTTTTGTACGGGACACCCTACAATGAGCAGTTCTTC. As protein: CASSLSVLYGTPYNEQFF.

On this clone itself: This specimen includes other DNA sequences encoding the same CDR3. The rearrangement joins TRBV10-3 to TRBJ2-7, with D perhaps matching TRBD2 (5 bases). CDR1 and CDR2 (germline): ENHRY, SYGVKD. This CDR3 is built from 13 residues. Trimming pared 6 bases from V and 1 base from J, leaving 10 bases between. The CDR3 reads CAIRAGDSYEQYF. The CDR3 DNA follows: TGTGCCATCAGGGCGGGCGATTCCTACGAGCAGTACTTC.

The chain employs TRBV5-1 and TRBJ2-1; 9 bases match TRBD2. The CDR3 consists of 15 residues. Germline assignment: CDR1 SGHRS and CDR2 YFSETQ. V lost 1 base and J lost 4; bases outside the gene matches: 3. As DNA, the CDR3 is TGCGCCAGCAGCTTGACTAGCGGGCGTTACAATGAGCAGTTCTTC. Translation: CASSLTSGRYNEQFF.

This chain links TRBV19 with TRBJ1-2; 10 nucleotides line up with TRBD1. Germline CDR1 and CDR2: LNHDA and SQIVND (reference sequence). The CDR3 spans 16 residues. V shed 4 bases and J 2 bases; nucleotides not matched to a gene: 7. The CDR3 loop reads CASSTDPGQGNYGYTF. The CDR3 region has the DNA TGTGCCAGTAGTACTGATCCGGGACAGGGGAACTATGGCTACACCTTC. Combining the CDR3 with reference TRBV19 and TRBJ1-2 gives the whole variable domain DGGITQSPKYLFRKEGQNVTLSCEQNLNHDAMYWYRQDPGQGLRLIYYSQIVNDFQKGDIAEGYSVSREKKESFPLTVTSAQKNPTAFYLCASSTDPGQGNYGYTFGSGTRLTVV.

The chain recombines TRBV6-1 with TRBJ1-2; D gene uncertain. V dropped 2 bases and J dropped 8 bases, with 9 bases sitting between them. The CDR3 sequence is 12 residues long. The germline gives CDR1 MNHNS, CDR2 SASEGT. The CDR3 here is CASSEFVQGYTF. The DNA of the CDR3 is TGTGCCAGCAGTGAATTTGTCCAGGGCTACACCTTC.

This clone came up once. The chain links TRBV7-2 to TRBJ1-1; 7 positions agree with TRBD1. CDR1 and CDR2 from the germline V gene are SGHTA and FQGNSA. The CDR3 loop spans 13 amino acids. The V segment lost 1 base and the J segment 7 bases; nucleotides outside the gene matches: 3. The CDR3 sequence: CASSLGQGLEAFF. The CDR3 DNA reads as TGTGCCAGCAGCTTAGGACAGGGCCTTGAAGCTTTCTTT.

The rearrangement uses TRBV7-3 and TRBJ2-1; 9 bases map to TRBD2. The CDR3 consists of 16 residues. Germline lookup yields CDR1 SGHTA and CDR2 FQGTGA. V lost 5 bases and J lost 4; bases outside the gene matches: 9. The CDR3 loop is CASSARAGGRYNEQFF. As DNA, the CDR3 is TGTGCCAGCAGCGCTCGAGCGGGGGGCCGTTACAATGAGCAGTTCTTC.